This entry lists 18 T cell receptor beta chains sequenced from one sample in a study of cytomegalovirus exposure and HLA in healthy donors. PCR involved 60 Vbeta and 13 Jbeta primers. Only in-frame clones appear in the TCRdb table, and some are missing; sequencing was by immunoSEQ multiplex PCR. The data contain 65,000 to 85,000 clones, 77% of them singletons. What was sequenced was PBMCs. These receptors came from a man in his forties or fifties in good health and CMV-seropositive.

V usage is TRBV7-3 and J usage is TRBJ2-7; perhaps TRBD2 as D (7 bases). Germline CDR1 and CDR2: SGHTA and FQGTGA. The V end lost 2 bases, the J end lost 5 bases, and 13 bases lay between the germline ends. The CDR3 length is 14 residues. The CDR3 loop reads CASSLLGGQNEQYF. In DNA form, the CDR3 reads TGTGCCAGCAGCTTATTGGGGGGGCAGAACGAGCAGTACTTC.

This chain joins TRBV11-2 and TRBJ2-3, with 8 bases aligning to TRBD1. The CDR3 consists of 15 residues. The germline V gene encodes CDR1 SGHAT and CDR2 FQNNGV. V lost 2 bases, J lost 3 bases, and 4 bases stayed unmatched. The CDR3 bases are TGTGCCAGCAGCTTAAGGCAGGGGGCTACAGATACGCAGTATTTT. Protein sequence: CASSLRQGATDTQYF.

J is TRBJ2-7 and V is TRBV7-3; unclear D gene. This CDR3 is built from 13 residues. V lost 1 base to trimming and J lost 7 bases, with 11 bases between them. CDR1 is SGHTA and CDR2 is FQGTGA in the germline V gene. CDR3 amino acids: CASSLNYDREQYF. The CDR3, as DNA: TGTGCCAGCAGCTTAAACTACGACCGGGAGCAGTACTTC.

CDR3 in amino acids: CASSHTRDRGHEQYF. The CDR3 nucleotides read TGTGCCAGCAGCCACACAAGGGACAGGGGTCACGAGCAGTACTTC. V gene TRBV7-9 combines with J gene TRBJ2-7, with TRBD1 identical over 10 bases. Germline CDR1 and CDR2: SEHNR and FQNEAQ (reference sequence). The CDR3 runs 15 residues. Trimming removed 5 bases from V and 5 bases from J; junction bases left unmatched: 9.

This chain joins TRBV6-6 and TRBJ2-3; TRBD2 aligns across 7 bases. Per germline, CDR1 MNHNY and CDR2 SVGAGI (reference sequence). V shed 9 bases, J shed 3 bases, and the junction held 6 bases outside the gene matches. This CDR3 is 13 amino acids long. CDR3 loop: CASLAGGTDTQYF. The CDR3 coding sequence is TGTGCCAGTCTAGCCGGGGGGACAGATACGCAGTATTTT.

The chain is built from TRBV2 and TRBJ2-1; the D gene is possibly TRBD1 (5 bases). CDR1 is SNHLY and CDR2 is FYNNEI in the germline V gene. V was clipped by 6 bases and J by 10 bases, with 22 bases between them. This CDR3 has 15 amino acids. The CDR3 DNA sequence: TGTGCCAGCAGATCTGGGTTCCTGGGGCCGTTCGAGCAGTTCTTC. It yields the protein CASRSGFLGPFEQFF.

The genes are TRBV5-1 and TRBJ2-7; TRBD1 matches 7 bases. The ends lost 4 bases at V and 0 bases at J; junction bases unmatched: 4. Germline CDR1 reads SGHRS; CDR2 reads YFSETQ. This CDR3 spans 14 amino acids. This chain's CDR3 is CASSTGTVSYEQYF. The CDR3 nucleotides are TGCGCCAGCAGCACCGGGACAGTCTCCTACGAGCAGTACTTC.

This chain uses TRBV6-5 with TRBJ2-1, with 8 positions matching TRBD1. The germline V gene encodes CDR1 MNHEY and CDR2 SVGAGI. Trimming at V came to 1 base and at J to 7 bases, leaving 6 bases not matched to a gene. The length of the CDR3 is 15 residues. CDR3 amino acids: CASSYWGQAGNEQFF. The CDR3 nucleotides read TGTGCCAGCAGTTACTGGGGACAGGCGGGGAATGAGCAGTTCTTC.

The chain combines TRBV5-5 with TRBJ1-4, with TRBD1 matching over 7 bases. V dropped 2 bases and J dropped 8; count of bases not matched to a gene: 12. CDR1 is SGHKS, CDR2 YYEKEE, per germline (reference sequence). This CDR3 is 16 amino acids long. CDR3 protein: CASSFSPGTEAEKLFF. CDR3 sequence (DNA): TGTGCCAGCAGCTTTAGTCCCGGGACAGAAGCCGAAAAACTGTTTTTT.

The J gene is TRBJ2-5, the V gene TRBV7-3, with 10 bases lining up with TRBD2. The CDR3 contains 16 residues. In germline, CDR1 is SGHTA, CDR2 FQGTGA. V lost 1 base, J lost 5 bases, and 7 bases stayed unmatched. The CDR3 region is CASSLMPSGSWETQYF. The CDR3 nucleotides are TGTGCCAGCAGCTTAATGCCTAGCGGGAGTTGGGAGACCCAGTACTTC.

The chain couples TRBV27 to TRBJ2-7; 8 nucleotides match TRBD1. The germline V gene encodes CDR1 MNHEY and CDR2 SMNVEV (reference sequence). CDR3 length: 15 amino acids. Trimming cost V 6 bases and J 0 bases; bases outside gene matches: 7. The CDR3: CASSSAGTGSYEQYF. The DNA of the CDR3 is TGTGCCAGCAGCTCCGCCGGGACAGGCTCCTACGAGCAGTACTTC.

The chain combines TRBV18 with TRBJ2-1; 8 positions match TRBD2. The CDR3 length is 15 residues. The ends lost 0 bases at V and 8 bases at J; junction bases unmatched: 6. Germline V gene sequence: CDR1 KGHSH, CDR2 LQKENI. For the CDR3, the DNA is TGTGCCAGCTCACCACCGAACAGCGGGAGCTATGAGCAGTTCTTC. It is translated as CASSPPNSGSYEQFF. The full variable domain, with the rest looked up from reference TRBV18 and TRBJ2-1, is NAGVMQNPRHLVRRRGQEARLRCSPMKGHSHVYWYRQLPEEGLKFMVYLQKENIIDESGMPKERFSAEFPKEGPSILRIQQVVRGDSAAYFCASSPPNSGSYEQFFGPGTRLTVL.

Only a few counts were recorded for this clone. The genes are TRBV14 and TRBJ2-1, with D hard to call. There are 12 residues in the CDR3. The germline gives CDR1 SGHDN, CDR2 FVKESK. Trimming left V 4 bases short and J 12 bases short, with 13 bases between. CDR3 nucleotide sequence: TGTGCCAGCAGCCTCGCACTCACCTCGCAGTTCTTC. This gives the protein CASSLALTSQFF.

The V call is TRBV25-1, the J call TRBJ1-3; tentative D call: TRBD1 (5 bases). The CDR3 spans 14 residues. The ends were cut back, 5 bases at V and 2 bases at J, with 10 bases in the middle. Per germline, CDR1 MGHDK and CDR2 SYGVNS. CDR3 sequence reads: CASSPSGAGNTIYF. DNA for the CDR3: TGTGCCAGCAGTCCCTCGGGGGCTGGAAACACCATATATTTT.

This clone has a single count. J is TRBJ2-3 and V is TRBV29-1; unclear D gene. Germline CDR1 and CDR2: SQVTM and ANQGSEA. V was clipped by 1 base and J by 6 bases, with 8 bases between them. The CDR3 runs to 12 residues. The CDR3 DNA reads TGCAGCGTTGAAGTAGATTGGGATACGCAGTATTTT. Translating gives CSVEVDWDTQYF.

The chain carries TRBV25-1 and TRBJ1-5; 10 positions agree with TRBD1. With V trimmed by 6 bases and J by 2 bases, 7 bases remained unmatched. Germline CDR1 is MGHDK and CDR2 is SYGVNS. The CDR3 covers 16 residues. The CDR3 protein is CASRGPGTGGNQPQHF. The CDR3 coding sequence is TGTGCCAGCAGAGGACCAGGGACAGGGGGCAATCAGCCCCAGCATTTT.

V usage is TRBV30 and J usage is TRBJ1-2; 7 bases are a match to TRBD1. CDR1 GTSNPN and CDR2 SVGIG come from the germline V gene (reference sequence). This CDR3 has 15 amino acids. V lost 3 bases, J lost 5 bases, and 12 bases stayed unmatched. CDR3 bases: TGTGCCTGGAGCAAGCCGCGTGCAGGGGGGTATGGCTACACCTTC. Protein: CAWSKPRAGGYGYTF.

The chain joins TRBV19 to TRBJ2-5; D uncertain. V was trimmed by 8 bases and J by 11 bases, leaving 18 bases between them. This CDR3 region has 12 residues. In germline, CDR1 is LNHDA, CDR2 SQIVND (reference sequence). CDR3 sequence reads: CASGNNRLEQYF. For the CDR3, the DNA is TGTGCCAGTGGAAACAACCGTTTGGAGCAGTACTTC. The full variable domain, in which reference TRBV19 and TRBJ2-5 provide the parts outside the CDR3, is DGGITQSPKYLFRKEGQNVTLSCEQNLNHDAMYWYRQDPGQGLRLIYYSQIVNDFQKGDIAEGYSVSREKKESFPLTVTSAQKNPTAFYLCASGNNRLEQYFGPGTRLLVL.